Below, 10 T cell receptor beta chains from the same sample are listed, as sequenced in a study of T cell repertoires in cytomegalovirus infection. Their specific antigens are unknown. TCRdb reprocessed the reads with MiXCR, giving one entry per CDR3 protein. Altogether about a million distinct CDR3 sequences are present, 31% being singletons, with the ten largest covering about 14%. Here the sequenced sample was cultured CD8+ T cells from PBMCs, taken from culture after CMV antigen stimulation. These receptors all come from a human donor in good health (CMV status not recorded). Some clones in this sample may be carry-over from other donors' samples.

Remarks on this clonotype: One end of the junction is discordant with germline, which a read error may explain. The chain recombines TRBV13 with TRBJ2-7; a weak D match, TRBD1 (5 bases). CDR1 and CDR2 from the germline V gene are PRHDT and FYEKMQ (reference sequence). CDR3 length: 14 residues. The CDR3 region is CAGSPQGTVYEQYF. CDR3 DNA sequence: TGTGCCGGCAGCCCCCAGGGTACGGTCTACGAGCAGTACTTC.

This clonotype was counted a few times. This chain joins TRBV7-9 and TRBJ2-1; the D gene is possibly TRBD2 (6 bases). Trimming removed 5 bases at V and 5 bases at J, with 16 bases between. This CDR3 has 15 amino acids. Looked up from germline, CDR1 is SEHNR and CDR2 is FQNEAQ (reference sequence). CDR3 loop: CASSPPGVANNEQFF. The CDR3, as DNA: TGTGCCAGCAGCCCACCGGGGGTAGCCAACAATGAGCAGTTCTTC.

This chain uses TRBV2 with TRBJ1-6, with 9 bases that match TRBD1. Germline-derived CDR1 and CDR2 are SNHLY and FYNNEI. V gave up 5 bases and J gave up 0 bases; unmatched junction bases: 2. The CDR3 covers 16 residues. The chain's CDR3 is CASSRTGVSYNSPLHF. In nucleotides, the CDR3 is TGTGCCAGCAGTCGGACAGGGGTCTCCTATAATTCACCCCTCCACTTT.

There are many counts of this clonotype. V usage is TRBV7-2 and J usage is TRBJ1-5, with 7 positions matching TRBD1. This CDR3 has 17 amino acids. V lost 5 bases and J lost 6; bases outside the gene matches: 16. CDR1 is SGHTA and CDR2 is FQGNSA in the germline V gene. The CDR3 region is CASSPSTGDSLRQPQHF. CDR3 sequence (DNA): TGTGCCAGCAGCCCCTCCACAGGGGATTCATTACGTCAGCCCCAGCATTTT.

The chain recombines TRBV27 with TRBJ1-1, with 8 nucleotides matching TRBD1. Germline CDR1 reads MNHEY; CDR2 reads SMNVEV (reference sequence). The CDR3 sequence is 15 residues long. V was clipped by 7 bases and J by 7 bases; unmatched bases: 14. This chain's CDR3 is CASTIRGHLSGEAFF. In nucleotides, the CDR3 is TGTGCCAGCACTATCAGGGGGCATTTATCGGGTGAAGCTTTCTTT.

This clonotype showed up many times. A junction end diverges from the germline sequence, so it may reflect a read error. V gene TRBV19 combines with J gene TRBJ2-1; 11 bases are shared with TRBD2. Germline lookup yields CDR1 LNHDA and CDR2 SQIVND (reference sequence). The CDR3 loop spans 15 amino acids. Written as DNA, the CDR3 is TGTGCCAGCAGTACTAGCGGGGGTCCCTACAATGAGCAGTTCTTC. This encodes CASSTSGGPYNEQFF. Using reference TRBV19 and TRBJ2-1 for the parts outside the CDR3, the full variable domain is DGGITQSPKYLFRKEGQNVTLSCEQNLNHDAMYWYRQDPGQGLRLIYYSQIVNDFQKGDIAEGYSVSREKKESFPLTVTSAQKNPTAFYLCASSTSGGPYNEQFFGPGTRLTVL.

The CDR3 region has the DNA TGTGCCAGCAGCTTAGCCTACTCCGGAGGTAGAAACACCATATATTTT. This sequence encodes CASSLAYSGGRNTIYF. The chain employs TRBV7-8 and TRBJ1-3; D remains unclear. V lost 0 bases, J lost 5 bases, and 14 bases lay in between. The CDR3 is 16 amino acids. Germline CDR1 SGHVS, CDR2 FQNEAQ.

The chain has TRBV12-3 or TRBV12-4 and TRBJ1-1; 8 bases are a match to TRBD1. With 7 bases clipped from V and 0 bases from J, the junction kept 7 bases outside the gene matches. The CDR3 runs 15 residues. CDR3 coding DNA: TGTGCCAGCACCGACGGACAGGGCCTGAACACTGAAGCTTTCTTT. This translates into CASTDGQGLNTEAFF.

This clonotype was observed a few times. The V and J genes are TRBV6-1 and TRBJ2-7; D ambiguous. With 2 bases removed from V and 0 bases from J, the gap between germline ends came to 11 bases. The CDR3 sequence is 15 residues long. The germline gives CDR1 MNHNS, CDR2 SASEGT. CDR3 amino acids: CASSEMSLSSYEQYV. The CDR3 DNA reads TGTGCCAGCAGTGAAATGTCCCTAAGCTCCTACGAGCAGTACGTC.

This chain uses TRBV13 with TRBJ2-7, with D perhaps matching TRBD1 or TRBD2 (6 bases each). The CDR3 has 15 amino acids. Between the trimmed V and J ends, which lost 0 bases and 2 bases, there was a span of 11 bases. The germline V gene has CDR1 PRHDT and CDR2 FYEKMQ (reference sequence). This chain's CDR3 is CASSLGGRGPYEQYV. For the CDR3, the DNA is TGTGCCAGCAGCTTAGGCGGCCGGGGGCCCTACGAGCAGTACGTC.